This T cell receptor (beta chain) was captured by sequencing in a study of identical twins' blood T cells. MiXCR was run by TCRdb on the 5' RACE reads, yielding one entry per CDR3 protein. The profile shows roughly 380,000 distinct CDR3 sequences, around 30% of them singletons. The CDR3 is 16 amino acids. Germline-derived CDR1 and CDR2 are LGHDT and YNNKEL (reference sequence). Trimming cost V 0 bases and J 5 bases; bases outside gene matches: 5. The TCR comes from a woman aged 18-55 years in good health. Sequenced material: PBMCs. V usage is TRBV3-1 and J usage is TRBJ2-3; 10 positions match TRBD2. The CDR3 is CASSQETSGAIDTQYF. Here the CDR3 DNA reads TGTGCCAGCAGCCAAGAAACTAGCGGGGCGATAGATACGCAGTATTTT.